The 12 T cell receptor beta chains given below trace back to one sample, sequenced in a study of immune cell composition in non-small cell lung cancer. Generated by immunoSEQ multiplex PCR, the TCRdb table keeps only in-frame clones and is missing some. The data contain about 2,900 clones, approximately 72% of them singletons. Sequencing was carried out using lung tumor tissue. The receptors originated from a human donor with non-small cell lung cancer.

V is TRBV10-1 and J is TRBJ2-5, with 8 positions matching TRBD2. The DNA matches TRBJ2-7 better at its end, which makes the J call doubtful. Germline loops: CDR1 WNHNN, CDR2 SYGVQD (reference sequence). CDR3 length equals 17 residues. The CDR3 spells CASSESSGGISSYEQYF. The DNA of the CDR3 is TGCGCCAGCAGTGAGTCGAGCGGGGGTATCAGCTCCTACGAGCAGTACTTC.

This clone was counted between two and nine times. V gene TRBV5-1 combines with J gene TRBJ1-2, with 10 bases lining up with TRBD1. The CDR3 length is 13 residues. V lost 7 bases to trimming and J lost 8 bases; unmatched junction nucleotides: 8. Germline values: CDR1 SGHRS, CDR2 YFSETQ. The CDR3 DNA reads as TGCGCCAGCTCGATGACAGGGGGCGTAGGCTACACCTTC. Protein sequence: CASSMTGGVGYTF. Full variable domain (remainder filled in from reference TRBV5-1 and TRBJ1-2): KAGVTQTPRYLIKTRGQQVTLSCSPISGHRSVSWYQQTPGQGLQFLFEYFSETQRNKGNFPGRFSGRQFSNSRSEMNVSTLELGDSALYLCASSMTGGVGYTFGSGTRLTVV.

The V gene is TRBV18, the J gene TRBJ2-5; D possibly corresponds to TRBD1 (6 bases). Germline assignment: CDR1 KGHSH and CDR2 LQKENI. The CDR3 extends over 15 amino acids. Trimming left V 3 bases short and J 4 bases short, with 15 bases between. Written as DNA, the CDR3 is TGTGCCAGCTCACCTCAAACAGGGACGGGAGAGACCCAGTACTTC. Translated: CASSPQTGTGETQYF.

CDR3 nucleotide sequence: TGTGCCAGCAGCCGACAGGGGGTCATAAACATGAACACTGAAGCTTTCTTT. This gives the protein CASSRQGVINMNTEAFF. This chain connects TRBV27 to TRBJ1-1, with 9 positions matching TRBD1. CDR3 length: 17 amino acids. The ends lost 6 bases at V and 0 bases at J; junction bases unmatched: 11. Germline CDR1 MNHEY, CDR2 SMNVEV (reference sequence).

This chain uses TRBV6-6 with TRBJ1-5; no firm D call. Germline lookup yields CDR1 MNHNY and CDR2 SVGAGI (reference sequence). Trimming shortened V by 4 bases and J by 3 bases, and 10 bases separated the two germline ends. This CDR3 is 14 amino acids long. CDR3 nucleotides: TGTGCCAGCAGTTTACCAGGTTTCAATCAGCCCCAGCATTTT. It specifies CASSLPGFNQPQHF.

This chain joins TRBV19 and TRBJ1-1, with 7 bases that match TRBD1. Germline V gene lookup returns CDR1 LNHDA and CDR2 SQIVND (reference sequence). This CDR3 contains 16 residues. V trimming: 5 bases; J trimming: 0 bases; junction bases outside the gene matches: 9. The CDR3 loop is CASSFRDSLMNTEAFF. CDR3 sequence (DNA): TGTGCCAGTAGTTTCCGGGACAGTTTGATGAACACTGAAGCTTTCTTT.

This clone turned up a few times. The chain has TRBV2 and TRBJ1-2; unclear D gene. Germline lookup yields CDR1 SNHLY and CDR2 FYNNEI. This CDR3 spans 15 amino acids. Trimming left V 2 bases short and J 2 bases short, with 12 bases between. CDR3 in amino acids: CASSEYRKTNYGYTF. The CDR3 nucleotides read TGTGCCAGCAGTGAATACAGAAAAACAAACTATGGCTACACCTTC.

The chain joins TRBV5-1 to TRBJ2-1; D uncertain. V lost 7 bases to trimming and J lost 0 bases, with 11 bases between them. The CDR3 has 14 residues. Germline CDR1 and CDR2: SGHRS and YFSETQ. CDR3 in amino acids: CASQDTSSYNEQFF. The CDR3 DNA sequence: TGCGCCAGCCAAGACACGAGCTCCTACAATGAGCAGTTCTTC.

The chain has TRBV5-4 and TRBJ2-2, with no clear D. This CDR3 has 14 residues. V lost 0 bases and J 1 base, leaving 4 bases between the germline ends. Germline lookup yields CDR1 SGHNT and CDR2 YYREEE (reference sequence). CDR3 DNA: TGTGCCAGCAGCTTGGTCCAGAACACCGGGGAGCTGTTTTTT. Protein: CASSLVQNTGELFF.

This chain links TRBV7-9 with TRBJ2-1, with 10 bases matching TRBD1. The V and J ends lost 4 bases and 2 bases, in that order; junction bases with no gene match: 11. From germline, CDR1 is SEHNR and CDR2 FQNEAQ (reference sequence). There are 18 residues in the CDR3. The CDR3 DNA sequence: TGTGCCAGCAGCTCTGACAGGGGGCTACAGTGGGCCTACAATGAGCAGTTCTTC. Protein product: CASSSDRGLQWAYNEQFF. Full variable domain (rest looked up from reference TRBV7-9 and TRBJ2-1): DTGVSQNPRHKITKRGQNVTFRCDPISEHNRLYWYRQTLGQGPEFLTYFQNEAQLEKSRLLSDRFSAERPKGSFSTLEIQRTEQGDSAMYLCASSSDRGLQWAYNEQFFGPGTRLTVL.

V gene TRBV10-3 combines with J gene TRBJ1-3; 7 positions match TRBD1. The CDR3 sequence is 15 residues long. V dropped 6 bases and J dropped 0; count of bases not matched to a gene: 5. Germline V lookup: CDR1 ENHRY, CDR2 SYGVKD. In DNA, the CDR3 is TGTGCCATCAGGGAGGGACAGAACTCTGGAAACACCATATATTTT. As protein: CAIREGQNSGNTIYF.

This rearrangement joins TRBV12-5 to TRBJ2-7; possibly TRBD2 for D (5 bases). Germline loops: CDR1 LGHNT, CDR2 FRNRAP. The V end was cut by 5 bases, the J end by 2 bases, with 16 bases between. The CDR3 is made up of 15 amino acids. Here the CDR3 reads CASGPGERYPYEQYF. Written as DNA, the CDR3 is TGTGCTAGTGGTCCCGGGGAAAGGTATCCCTACGAGCAGTACTTC.